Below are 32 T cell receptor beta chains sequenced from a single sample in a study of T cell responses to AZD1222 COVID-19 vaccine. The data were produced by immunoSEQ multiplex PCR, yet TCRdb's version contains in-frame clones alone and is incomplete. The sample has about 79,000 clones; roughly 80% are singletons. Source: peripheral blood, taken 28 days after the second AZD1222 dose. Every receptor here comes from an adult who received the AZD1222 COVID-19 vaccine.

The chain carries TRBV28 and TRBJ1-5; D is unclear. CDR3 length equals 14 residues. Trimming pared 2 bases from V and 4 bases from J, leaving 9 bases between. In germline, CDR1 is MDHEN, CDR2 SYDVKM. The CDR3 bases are TGTGCCAGCAGTTTAGTCGGCAGAAATCAGCCCCAGCATTTT. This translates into CASSLVGRNQPQHF.

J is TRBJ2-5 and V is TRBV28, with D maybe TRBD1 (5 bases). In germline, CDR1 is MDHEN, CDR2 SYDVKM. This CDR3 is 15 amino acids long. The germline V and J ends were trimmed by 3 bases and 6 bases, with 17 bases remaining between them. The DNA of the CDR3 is TGTGCCAGCAGTTTTTTGGGGCAGGGTCAACAGACCCAGTACTTC. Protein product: CASSFLGQGQQTQYF.

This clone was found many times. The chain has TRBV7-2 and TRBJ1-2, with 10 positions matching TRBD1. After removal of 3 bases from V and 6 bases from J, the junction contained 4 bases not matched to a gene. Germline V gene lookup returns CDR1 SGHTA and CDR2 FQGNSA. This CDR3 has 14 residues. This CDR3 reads CASSFRGQGNGYTF. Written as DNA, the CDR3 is TGTGCCAGCAGCTTTAGGGGACAGGGGAATGGCTACACCTTC.

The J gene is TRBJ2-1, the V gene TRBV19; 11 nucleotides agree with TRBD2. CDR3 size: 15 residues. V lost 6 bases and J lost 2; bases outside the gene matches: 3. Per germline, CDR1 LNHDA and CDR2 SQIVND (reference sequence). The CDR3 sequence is CASRVSGRAYNEQFF. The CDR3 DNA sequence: TGTGCCAGTAGAGTTAGCGGGAGGGCCTACAATGAGCAGTTCTTC.

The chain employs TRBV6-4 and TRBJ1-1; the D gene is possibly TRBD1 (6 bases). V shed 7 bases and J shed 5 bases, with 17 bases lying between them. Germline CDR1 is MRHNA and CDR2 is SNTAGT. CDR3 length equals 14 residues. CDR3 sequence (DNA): TGTGCCAGCACCCACTTGGGGACAAATACTGAAGCTTTCTTT. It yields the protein CASTHLGTNTEAFF.

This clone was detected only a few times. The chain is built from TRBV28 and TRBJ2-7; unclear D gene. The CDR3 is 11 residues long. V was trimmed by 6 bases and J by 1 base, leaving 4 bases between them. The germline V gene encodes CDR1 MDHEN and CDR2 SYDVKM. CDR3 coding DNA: TGTGCCAGCAGAAGGTCCTACGAGCAGTACTTC. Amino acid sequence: CASRRSYEQYF.

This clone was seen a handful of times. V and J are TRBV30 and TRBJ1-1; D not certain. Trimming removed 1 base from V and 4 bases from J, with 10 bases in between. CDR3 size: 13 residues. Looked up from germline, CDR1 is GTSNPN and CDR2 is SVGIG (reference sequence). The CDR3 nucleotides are TGTGCCTGGAGTGAGACGGGATTCACTGAAGCTTTCTTT. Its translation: CAWSETGFTEAFF. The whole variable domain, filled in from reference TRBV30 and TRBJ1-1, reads SQTIHQWPATLVQPVGSPLSLECTVEGTSNPNLYWYRQAAGRGLQLLFYSVGIGQISSEVPQNLSASRPQDRQFILSSKKLLLSDSGFYLCAWSETGFTEAFFGQGTRLTVV.

CDR3 nucleotide sequence: TGTGCCAGCAGCCAAGATCTGAATGGGGGAGGGCGGGAGACCCAGTACTTC. Translation gives CASSQDLNGGGRETQYF. V usage is TRBV4-2 and J usage is TRBJ2-5; 7 bases fit TRBD2. Trimming at V came to 0 bases and at J to 5 bases, leaving 12 bases not matched to a gene. This CDR3 has 17 residues. Per the germline V gene, CDR1 is LGHNA and CDR2 is YNFKEQ.

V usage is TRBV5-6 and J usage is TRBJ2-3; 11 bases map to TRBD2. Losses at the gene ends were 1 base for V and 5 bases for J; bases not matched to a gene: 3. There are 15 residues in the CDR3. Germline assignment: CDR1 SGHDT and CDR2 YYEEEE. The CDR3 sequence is CASSLISGRVDTQYF. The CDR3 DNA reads TGTGCCAGCAGCTTGATTAGCGGGAGGGTAGATACGCAGTATTTT. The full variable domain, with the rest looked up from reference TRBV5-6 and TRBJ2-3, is DAGVTQSPTHLIKTRGQQVTLRCSPKSGHDTVSWYQQALGQGPQFIFQYYEEEERQRGNFPDRFSGHQFPNYSSELNVNALLLGDSALYLCASSLISGRVDTQYFGPGTRLTVL.

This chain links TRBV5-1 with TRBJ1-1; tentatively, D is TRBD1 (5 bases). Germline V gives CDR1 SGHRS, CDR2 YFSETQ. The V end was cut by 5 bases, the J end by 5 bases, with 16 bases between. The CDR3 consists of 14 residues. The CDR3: CASSLGGRGTEAFF. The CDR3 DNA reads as TGCGCCAGCAGTCTCGGCGGGAGGGGAACTGAAGCTTTCTTT.

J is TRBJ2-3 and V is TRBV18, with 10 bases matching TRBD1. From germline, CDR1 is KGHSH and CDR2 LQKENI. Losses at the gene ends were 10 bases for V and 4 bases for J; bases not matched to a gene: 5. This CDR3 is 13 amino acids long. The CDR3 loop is CATGTGEADTQYF. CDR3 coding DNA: TGTGCCACCGGGACAGGGGAGGCAGATACGCAGTATTTT. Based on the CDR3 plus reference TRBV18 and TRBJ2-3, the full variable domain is NAGVMQNPRHLVRRRGQEARLRCSPMKGHSHVYWYRQLPEEGLKFMVYLQKENIIDESGMPKERFSAEFPKEGPSILRIQQVVRGDSAAYFCATGTGEADTQYFGPGTRLTVL.

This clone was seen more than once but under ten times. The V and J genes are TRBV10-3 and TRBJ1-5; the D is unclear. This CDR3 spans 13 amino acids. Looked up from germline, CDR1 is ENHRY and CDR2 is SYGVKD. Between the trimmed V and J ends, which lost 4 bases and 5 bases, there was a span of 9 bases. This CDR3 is CAISGGTDQPQHF. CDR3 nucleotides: TGTGCCATCAGTGGGGGAACCGATCAGCCCCAGCATTTT.

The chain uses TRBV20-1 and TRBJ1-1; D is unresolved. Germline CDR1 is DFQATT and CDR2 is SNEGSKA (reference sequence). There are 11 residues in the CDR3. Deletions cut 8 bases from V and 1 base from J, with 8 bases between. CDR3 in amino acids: CSKETNTEAFF. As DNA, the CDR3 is TGCAGTAAGGAGACGAACACTGAAGCTTTCTTT.

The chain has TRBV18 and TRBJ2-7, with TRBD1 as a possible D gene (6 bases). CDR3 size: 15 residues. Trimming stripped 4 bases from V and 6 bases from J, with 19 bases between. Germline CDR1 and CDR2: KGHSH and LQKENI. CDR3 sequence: CASSLGLNRVSEQYF. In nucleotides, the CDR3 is TGTGCCAGCTCACTGGGTTTGAACAGGGTGAGCGAGCAGTACTTC. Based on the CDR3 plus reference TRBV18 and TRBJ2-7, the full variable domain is NAGVMQNPRHLVRRRGQEARLRCSPMKGHSHVYWYRQLPEEGLKFMVYLQKENIIDESGMPKERFSAEFPKEGPSILRIQQVVRGDSAAYFCASSLGLNRVSEQYFGPGTRLTVT.

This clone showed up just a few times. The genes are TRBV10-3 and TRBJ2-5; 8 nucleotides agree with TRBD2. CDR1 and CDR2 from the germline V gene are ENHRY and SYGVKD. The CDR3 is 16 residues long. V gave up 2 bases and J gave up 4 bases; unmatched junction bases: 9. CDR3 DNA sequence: TGTGCCATCAGTGAGAGTCGGCGCCTAGCGGGAGAGACCCAGTACTTC. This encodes CAISESRRLAGETQYF.

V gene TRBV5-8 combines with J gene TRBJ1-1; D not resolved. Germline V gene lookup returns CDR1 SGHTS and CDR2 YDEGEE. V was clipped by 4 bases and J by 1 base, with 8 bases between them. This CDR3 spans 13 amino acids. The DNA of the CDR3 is TGTGCCAGCAGCCTCACATCGAACACTGAAGCTTTCTTT. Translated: CASSLTSNTEAFF.

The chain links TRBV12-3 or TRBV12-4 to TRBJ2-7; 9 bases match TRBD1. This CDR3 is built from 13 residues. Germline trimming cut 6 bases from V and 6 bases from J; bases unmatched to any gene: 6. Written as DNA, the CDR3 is TGTGCCAGCAGCCCAGGGACAGGGCGCGAGCAGTACTTC. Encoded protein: CASSPGTGREQYF.

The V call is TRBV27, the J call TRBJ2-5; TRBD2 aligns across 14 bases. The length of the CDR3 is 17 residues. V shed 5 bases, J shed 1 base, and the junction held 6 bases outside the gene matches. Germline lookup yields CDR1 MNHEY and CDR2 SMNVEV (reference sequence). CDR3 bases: TGTGCCAGCAGTAGGACTAGCGGGAGGCGAGGCCAAGAGACCCAGTACTTC. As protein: CASSRTSGRRGQETQYF.

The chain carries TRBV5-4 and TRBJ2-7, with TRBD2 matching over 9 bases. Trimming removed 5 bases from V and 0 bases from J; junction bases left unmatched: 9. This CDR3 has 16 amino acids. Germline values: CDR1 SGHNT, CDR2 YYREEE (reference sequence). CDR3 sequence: CASRGDYSGSSYEQYF. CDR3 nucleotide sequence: TGTGCCAGCAGGGGTGACTATAGCGGGAGCTCCTACGAGCAGTACTTC.

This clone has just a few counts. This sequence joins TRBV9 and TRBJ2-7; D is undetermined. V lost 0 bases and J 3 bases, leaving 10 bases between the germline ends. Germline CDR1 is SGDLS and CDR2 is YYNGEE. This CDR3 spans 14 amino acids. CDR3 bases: TGTGCCAGCAGCGTAGGGACCACCGACTACGAGCAGTACTTC. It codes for CASSVGTTDYEQYF.

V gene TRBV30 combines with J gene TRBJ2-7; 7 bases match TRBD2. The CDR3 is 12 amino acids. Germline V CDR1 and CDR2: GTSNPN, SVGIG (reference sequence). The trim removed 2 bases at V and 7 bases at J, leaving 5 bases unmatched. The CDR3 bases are TGTGCCTGGAGTCAGGACGGGGGGGAGCAGTACTTC. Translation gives CAWSQDGGEQYF.

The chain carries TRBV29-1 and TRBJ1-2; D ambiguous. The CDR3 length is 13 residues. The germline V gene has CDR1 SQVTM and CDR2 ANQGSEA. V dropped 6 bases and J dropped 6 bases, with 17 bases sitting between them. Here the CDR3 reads CSVVGGVQDGYTF. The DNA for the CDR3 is TGCAGCGTGGTAGGCGGGGTTCAAGATGGCTACACCTTC.

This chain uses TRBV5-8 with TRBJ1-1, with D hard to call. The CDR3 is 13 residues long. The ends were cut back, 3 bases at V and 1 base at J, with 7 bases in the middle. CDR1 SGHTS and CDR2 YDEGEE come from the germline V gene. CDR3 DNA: TGTGCCAGCAGCTCCAGACGGAACACTGAAGCTTTCTTT. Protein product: CASSSRRNTEAFF.

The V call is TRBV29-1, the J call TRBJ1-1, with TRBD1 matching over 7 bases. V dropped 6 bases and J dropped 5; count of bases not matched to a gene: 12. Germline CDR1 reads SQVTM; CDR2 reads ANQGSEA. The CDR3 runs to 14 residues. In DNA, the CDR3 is TGCAGCGTGATATTCGGGACAGCAAAGACTGAAGCTTTCTTT. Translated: CSVIFGTAKTEAFF.

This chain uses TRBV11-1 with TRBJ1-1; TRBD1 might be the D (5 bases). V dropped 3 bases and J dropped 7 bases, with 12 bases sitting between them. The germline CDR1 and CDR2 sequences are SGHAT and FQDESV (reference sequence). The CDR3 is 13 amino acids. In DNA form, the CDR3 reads TGTGCCAGCAGCTTGAATGGGGGGGATGAAGCTTTCTTT. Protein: CASSLNGGDEAFF.

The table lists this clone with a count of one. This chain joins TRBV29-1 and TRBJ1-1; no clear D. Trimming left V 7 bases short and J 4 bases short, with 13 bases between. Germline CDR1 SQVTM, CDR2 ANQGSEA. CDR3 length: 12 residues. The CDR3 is CSATRGPTEAFF. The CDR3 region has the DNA TGCAGCGCCACCCGCGGCCCCACTGAAGCTTTCTTT.

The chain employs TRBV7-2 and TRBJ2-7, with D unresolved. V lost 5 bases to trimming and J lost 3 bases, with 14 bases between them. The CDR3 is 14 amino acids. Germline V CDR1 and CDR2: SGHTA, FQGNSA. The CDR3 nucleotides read TGTGCCAGCAGCCCCGGGCCGGGTGTCTACGAGCAGTACTTC. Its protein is CASSPGPGVYEQYF.

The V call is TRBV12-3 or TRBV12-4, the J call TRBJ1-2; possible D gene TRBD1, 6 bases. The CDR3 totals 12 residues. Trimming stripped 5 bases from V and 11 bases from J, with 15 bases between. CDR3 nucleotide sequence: TGTGCCAGCAGTCATACAGGGATGTGGTACACCTTC. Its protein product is CASSHTGMWYTF.

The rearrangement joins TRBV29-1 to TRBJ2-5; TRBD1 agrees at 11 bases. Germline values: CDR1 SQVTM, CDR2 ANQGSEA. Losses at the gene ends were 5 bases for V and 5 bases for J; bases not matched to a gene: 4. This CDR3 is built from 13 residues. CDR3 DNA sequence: TGCAGCGTTTCGGACAGGGGGCTTGAGACCCAGTACTTC. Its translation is CSVSDRGLETQYF.

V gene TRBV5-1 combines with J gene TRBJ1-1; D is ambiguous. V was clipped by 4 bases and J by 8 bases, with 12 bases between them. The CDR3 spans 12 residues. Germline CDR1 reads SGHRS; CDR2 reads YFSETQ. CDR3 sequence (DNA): TGCGCCAGCAGCCCGGGGAGGGAGGAAGCTTTCTTT. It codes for CASSPGREEAFF.

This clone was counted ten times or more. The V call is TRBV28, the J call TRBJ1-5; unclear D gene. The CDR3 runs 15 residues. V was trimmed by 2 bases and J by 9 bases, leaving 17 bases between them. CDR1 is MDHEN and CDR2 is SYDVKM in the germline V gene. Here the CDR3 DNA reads TGTGCCAGCAGTTTACTCGTTGACGCGTGGCGGCCCCAGCATTTT. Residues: CASSLLVDAWRPQHF.

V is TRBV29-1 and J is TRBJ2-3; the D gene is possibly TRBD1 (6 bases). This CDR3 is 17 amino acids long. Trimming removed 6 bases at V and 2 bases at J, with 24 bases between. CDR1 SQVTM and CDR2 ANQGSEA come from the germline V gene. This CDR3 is CSVATPKGTQSTDTQYF. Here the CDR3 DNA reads TGCAGCGTCGCGACCCCGAAAGGGACACAGTCCACAGATACGCAGTATTTT.